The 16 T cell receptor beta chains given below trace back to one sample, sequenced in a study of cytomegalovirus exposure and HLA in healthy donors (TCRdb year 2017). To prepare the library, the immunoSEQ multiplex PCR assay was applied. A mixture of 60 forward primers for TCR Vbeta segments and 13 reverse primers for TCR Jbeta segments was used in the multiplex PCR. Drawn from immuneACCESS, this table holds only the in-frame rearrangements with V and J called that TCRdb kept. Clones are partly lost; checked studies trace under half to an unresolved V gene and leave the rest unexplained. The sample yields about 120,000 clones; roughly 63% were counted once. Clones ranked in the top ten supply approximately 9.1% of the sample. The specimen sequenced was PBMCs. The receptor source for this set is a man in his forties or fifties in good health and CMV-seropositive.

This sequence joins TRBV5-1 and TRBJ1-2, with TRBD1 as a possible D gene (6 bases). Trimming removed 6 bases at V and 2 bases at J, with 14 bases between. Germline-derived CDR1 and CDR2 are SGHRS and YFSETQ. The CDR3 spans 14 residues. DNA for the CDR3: TGCGCCAGCACCTCGGGGGGCGCGAACTATGGCTACACCTTC. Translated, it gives CASTSGGANYGYTF. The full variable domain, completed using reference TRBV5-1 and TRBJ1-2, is KAGVTQTPRYLIKTRGQQVTLSCSPISGHRSVSWYQQTPGQGLQFLFEYFSETQRNKGNFPGRFSGRQFSNSRSEMNVSTLELGDSALYLCASTSGGANYGYTFGSGTRLTVV.

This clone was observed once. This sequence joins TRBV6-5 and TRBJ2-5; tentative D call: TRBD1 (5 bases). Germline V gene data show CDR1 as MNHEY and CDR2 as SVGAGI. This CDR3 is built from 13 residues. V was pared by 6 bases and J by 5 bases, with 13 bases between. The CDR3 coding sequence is TGTGCCAGCAGGGCTGACAGTAGGGAGACCCAGTACTTC. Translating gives CASRADSRETQYF.

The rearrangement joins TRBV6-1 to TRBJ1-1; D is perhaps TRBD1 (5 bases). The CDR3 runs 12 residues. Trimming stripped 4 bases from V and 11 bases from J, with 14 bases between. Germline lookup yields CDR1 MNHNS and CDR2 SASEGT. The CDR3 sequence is CASSAVGRVAFF. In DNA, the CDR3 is TGTGCCAGCAGTGCAGTCGGCAGGGTCGCTTTCTTT.

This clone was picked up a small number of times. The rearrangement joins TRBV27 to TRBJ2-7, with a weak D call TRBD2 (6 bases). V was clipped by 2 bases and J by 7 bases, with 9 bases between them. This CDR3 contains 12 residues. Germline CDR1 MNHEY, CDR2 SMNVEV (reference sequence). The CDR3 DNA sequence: TGTGCCAGCAGTTTAGAGGGGAGGGAGCAGTACTTC. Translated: CASSLEGREQYF.

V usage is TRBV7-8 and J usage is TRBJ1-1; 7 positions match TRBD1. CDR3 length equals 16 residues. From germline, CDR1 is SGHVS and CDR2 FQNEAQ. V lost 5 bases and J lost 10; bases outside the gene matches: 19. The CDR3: CASSRMTALTGFGAFF. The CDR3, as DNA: TGTGCCAGCAGCCGTATGACAGCCCTGACAGGGTTTGGAGCTTTCTTT.

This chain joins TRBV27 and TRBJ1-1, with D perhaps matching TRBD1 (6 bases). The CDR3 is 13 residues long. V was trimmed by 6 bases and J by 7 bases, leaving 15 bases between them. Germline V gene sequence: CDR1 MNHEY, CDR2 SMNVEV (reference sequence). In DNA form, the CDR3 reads TGTGCCAGCAGACCGACAGGTAACGGTGAAGCTTTCTTT. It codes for CASRPTGNGEAFF.

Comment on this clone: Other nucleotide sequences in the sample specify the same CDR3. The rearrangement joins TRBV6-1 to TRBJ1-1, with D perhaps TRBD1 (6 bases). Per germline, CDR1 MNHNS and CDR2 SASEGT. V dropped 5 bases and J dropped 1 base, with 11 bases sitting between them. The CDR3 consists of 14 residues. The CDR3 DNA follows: TGTGCCAGCAGTCCGGGACACTCGAACACTGAAGCTTTCTTT. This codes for CASSPGHSNTEAFF.

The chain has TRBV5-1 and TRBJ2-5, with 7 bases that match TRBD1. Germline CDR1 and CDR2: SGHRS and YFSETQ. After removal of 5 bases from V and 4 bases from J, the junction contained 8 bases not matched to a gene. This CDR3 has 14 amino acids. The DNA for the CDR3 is TGCGCCAGCAGTTCCGGGACAGCTCGAGAGACCCAGTACTTC. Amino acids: CASSSGTARETQYF.

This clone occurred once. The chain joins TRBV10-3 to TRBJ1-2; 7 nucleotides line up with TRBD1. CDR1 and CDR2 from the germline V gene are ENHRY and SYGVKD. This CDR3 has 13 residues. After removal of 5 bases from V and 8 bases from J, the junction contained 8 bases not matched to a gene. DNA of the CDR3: TGTGCCATCAGTCCCGGGACAGTGGAAGGCTACACCTTC. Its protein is CAISPGTVEGYTF.

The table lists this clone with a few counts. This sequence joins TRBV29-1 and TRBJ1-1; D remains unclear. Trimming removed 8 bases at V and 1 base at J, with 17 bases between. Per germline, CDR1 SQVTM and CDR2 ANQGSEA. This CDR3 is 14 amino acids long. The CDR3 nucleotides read TGCAGCTCAACAAAATATGGGAGGAACACTGAAGCTTTCTTT. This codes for CSSTKYGRNTEAFF.

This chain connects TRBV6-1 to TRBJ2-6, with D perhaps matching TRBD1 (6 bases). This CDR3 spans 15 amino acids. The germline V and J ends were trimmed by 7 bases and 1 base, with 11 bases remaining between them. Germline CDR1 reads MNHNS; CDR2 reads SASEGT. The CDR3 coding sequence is TGTGCCAGCATCAGAACAGGGTCTGGGGCCAACGTCCTGACTTTC. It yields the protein CASIRTGSGANVLTF.

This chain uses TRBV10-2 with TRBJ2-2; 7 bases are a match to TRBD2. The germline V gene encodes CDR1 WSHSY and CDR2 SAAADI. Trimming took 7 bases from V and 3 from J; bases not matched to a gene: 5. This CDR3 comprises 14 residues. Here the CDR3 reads CASIGTTDTGELFF. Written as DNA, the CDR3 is TGCGCCAGCATAGGGACTACTGACACCGGGGAGCTGTTTTTT.

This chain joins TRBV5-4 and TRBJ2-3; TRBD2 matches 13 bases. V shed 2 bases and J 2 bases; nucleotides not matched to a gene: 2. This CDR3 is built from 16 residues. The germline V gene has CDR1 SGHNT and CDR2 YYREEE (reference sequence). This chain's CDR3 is CASSFGTSGITDTQYF. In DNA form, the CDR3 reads TGTGCCAGCAGCTTTGGGACTAGCGGGATCACAGATACGCAGTATTTT.

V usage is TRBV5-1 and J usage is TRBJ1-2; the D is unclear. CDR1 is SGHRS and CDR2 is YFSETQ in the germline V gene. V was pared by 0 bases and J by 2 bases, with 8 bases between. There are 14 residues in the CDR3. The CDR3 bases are TGCGCCAGCAGCTTGGACGGCGGGAACTATGGCTACACCTTC. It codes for CASSLDGGNYGYTF.

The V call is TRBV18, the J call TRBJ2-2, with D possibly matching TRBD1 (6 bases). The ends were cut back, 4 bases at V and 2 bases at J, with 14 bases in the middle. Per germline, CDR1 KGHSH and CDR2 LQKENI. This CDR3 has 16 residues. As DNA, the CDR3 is TGTGCCAGCTCACTGACCCTAGGGGGAAACACCGGGGAGCTGTTTTTT. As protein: CASSLTLGGNTGELFF.

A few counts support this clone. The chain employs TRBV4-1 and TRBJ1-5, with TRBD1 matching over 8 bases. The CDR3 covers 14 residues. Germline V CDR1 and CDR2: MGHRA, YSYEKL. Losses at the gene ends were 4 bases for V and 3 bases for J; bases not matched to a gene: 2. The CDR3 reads CASSRTGINQPQHF. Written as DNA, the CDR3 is TGCGCCAGCAGCCGGACAGGGATCAATCAGCCCCAGCATTTT.